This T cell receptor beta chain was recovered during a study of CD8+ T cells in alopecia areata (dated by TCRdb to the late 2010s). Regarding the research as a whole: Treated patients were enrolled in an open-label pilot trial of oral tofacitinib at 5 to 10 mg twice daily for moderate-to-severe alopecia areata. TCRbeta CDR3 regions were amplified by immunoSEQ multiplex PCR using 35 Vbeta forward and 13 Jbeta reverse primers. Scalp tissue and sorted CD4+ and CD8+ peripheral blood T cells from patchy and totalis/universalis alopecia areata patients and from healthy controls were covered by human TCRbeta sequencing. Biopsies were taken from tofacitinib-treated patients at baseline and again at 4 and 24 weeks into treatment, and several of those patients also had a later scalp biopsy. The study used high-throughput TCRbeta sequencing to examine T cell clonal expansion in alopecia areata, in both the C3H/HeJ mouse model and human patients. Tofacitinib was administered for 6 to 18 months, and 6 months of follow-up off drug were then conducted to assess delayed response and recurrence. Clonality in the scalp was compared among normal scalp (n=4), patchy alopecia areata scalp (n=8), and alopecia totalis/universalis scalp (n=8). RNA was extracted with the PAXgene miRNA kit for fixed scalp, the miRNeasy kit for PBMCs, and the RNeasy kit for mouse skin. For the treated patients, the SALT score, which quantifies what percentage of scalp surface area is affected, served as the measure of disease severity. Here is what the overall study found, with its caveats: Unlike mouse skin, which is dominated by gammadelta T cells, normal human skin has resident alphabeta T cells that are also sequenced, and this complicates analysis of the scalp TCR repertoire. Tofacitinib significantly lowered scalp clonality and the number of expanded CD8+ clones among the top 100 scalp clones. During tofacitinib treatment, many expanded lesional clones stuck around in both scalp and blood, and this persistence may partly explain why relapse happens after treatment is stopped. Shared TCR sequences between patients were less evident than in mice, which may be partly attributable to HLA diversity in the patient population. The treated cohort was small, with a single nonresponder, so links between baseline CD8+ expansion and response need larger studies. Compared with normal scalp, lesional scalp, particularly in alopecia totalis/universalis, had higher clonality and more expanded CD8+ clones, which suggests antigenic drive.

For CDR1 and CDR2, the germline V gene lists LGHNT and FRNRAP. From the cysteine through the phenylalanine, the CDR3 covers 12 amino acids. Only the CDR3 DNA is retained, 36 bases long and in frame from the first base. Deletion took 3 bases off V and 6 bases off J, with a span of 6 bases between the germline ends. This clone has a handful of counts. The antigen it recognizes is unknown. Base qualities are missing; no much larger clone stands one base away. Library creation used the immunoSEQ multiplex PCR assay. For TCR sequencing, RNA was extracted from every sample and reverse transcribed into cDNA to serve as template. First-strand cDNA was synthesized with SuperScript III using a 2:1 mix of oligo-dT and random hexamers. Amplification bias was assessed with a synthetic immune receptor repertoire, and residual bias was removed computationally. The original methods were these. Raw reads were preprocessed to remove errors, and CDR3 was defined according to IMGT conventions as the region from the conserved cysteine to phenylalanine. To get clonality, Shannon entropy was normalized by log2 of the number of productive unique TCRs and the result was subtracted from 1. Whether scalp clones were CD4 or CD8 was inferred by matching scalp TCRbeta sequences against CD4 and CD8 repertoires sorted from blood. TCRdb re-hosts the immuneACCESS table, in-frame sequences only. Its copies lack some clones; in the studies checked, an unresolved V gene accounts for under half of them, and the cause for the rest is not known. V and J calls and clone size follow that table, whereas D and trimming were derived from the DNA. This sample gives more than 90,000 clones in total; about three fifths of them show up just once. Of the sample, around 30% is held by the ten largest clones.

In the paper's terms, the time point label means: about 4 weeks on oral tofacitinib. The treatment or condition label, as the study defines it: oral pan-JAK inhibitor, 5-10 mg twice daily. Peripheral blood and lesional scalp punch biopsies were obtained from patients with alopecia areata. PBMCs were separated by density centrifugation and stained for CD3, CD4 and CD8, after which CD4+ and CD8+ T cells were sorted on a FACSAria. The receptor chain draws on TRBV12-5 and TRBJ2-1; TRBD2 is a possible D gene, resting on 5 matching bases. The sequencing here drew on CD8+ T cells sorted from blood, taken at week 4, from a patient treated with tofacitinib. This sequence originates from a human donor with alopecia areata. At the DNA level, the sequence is TGTGCTAGTGGTTTAGGGAGCAATGAGCAGTTCTTC. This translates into CASGLGSNEQFF.